This record concerns one T cell receptor beta chain sequence. Its antigen remains unknown. The data were obtained in a study of cytomegalovirus exposure and HLA in healthy donors. Study results and limitations: Reportedly, a later analysis found an Asian-associated ancestry cluster had fewer N-insertions than the roughly 700-donor mean. The authors later linked a missense DCLRE1C variant to TCR beta V- and J-gene trimming.

This CDR3 contains 15 residues. The V end lost 6 bases, the J end lost 3 bases, and 17 bases lay between the germline ends. The germline gives CDR1 SEHNR, CDR2 FQNEAQ (reference sequence). The PCR was carried out with 60 Vbeta primers and 13 Jbeta primers. Clones were sequenced by immunoSEQ multiplex PCR, and TCRdb holds only the in-frame ones, with some missing. This sample carries a few hundred thousand clones, around 83% of them seen once, and the ten largest clones take about 1.4%. The sample consisted of PBMCs. The rearrangement uses TRBV7-9 and TRBJ1-1; D might be TRBD1 (6 bases). This TCR was sampled from a girl aged 10 to 17 in good health and CMV-seronegative. The CDR3, as DNA: TGTGCCAGCAGGGGGGCAACAGGACTGGACACTGAAGCTTTCTTT. Its translation is CASRGATGLDTEAFF.